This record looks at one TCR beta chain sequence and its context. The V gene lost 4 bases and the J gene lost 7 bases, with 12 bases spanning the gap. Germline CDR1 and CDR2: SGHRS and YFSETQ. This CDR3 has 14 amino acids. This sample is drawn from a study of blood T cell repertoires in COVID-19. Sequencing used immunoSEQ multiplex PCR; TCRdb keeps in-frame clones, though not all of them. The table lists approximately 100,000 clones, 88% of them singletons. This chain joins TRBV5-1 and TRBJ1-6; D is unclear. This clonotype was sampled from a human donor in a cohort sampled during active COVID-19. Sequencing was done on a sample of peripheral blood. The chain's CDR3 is CASSKQGGNSPLHF. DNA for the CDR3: TGCGCCAGCAGCAAACAAGGCGGGAATTCACCCCTCCACTTT.